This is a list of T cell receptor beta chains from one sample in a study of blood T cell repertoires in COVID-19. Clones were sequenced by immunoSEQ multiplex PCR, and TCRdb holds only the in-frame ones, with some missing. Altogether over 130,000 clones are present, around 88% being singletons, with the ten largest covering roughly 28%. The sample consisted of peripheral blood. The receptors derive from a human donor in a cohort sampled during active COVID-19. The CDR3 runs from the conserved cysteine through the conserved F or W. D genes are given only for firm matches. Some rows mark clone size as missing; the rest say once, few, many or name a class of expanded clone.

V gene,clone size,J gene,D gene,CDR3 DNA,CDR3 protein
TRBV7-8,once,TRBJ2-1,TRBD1,TGTGCCAGCAGCGCCCGGACAGGGGACAATGAGCAGTTCTTC,CASSARTGDNEQFF
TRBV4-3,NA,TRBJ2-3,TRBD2,TGCGCCAGCAGCCCCACTAGCGGGGGCCTCACAGATACGCAGTATTTT,CASSPTSGGLTDTQYF
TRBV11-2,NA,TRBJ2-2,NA,TGTGCCAGCAGCATCCCAGGACATTCCCCCGGGGAGCTGTTTTTT,CASSIPGHSPGELFF
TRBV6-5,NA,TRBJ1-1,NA,TGTGCCAGCAGTTACAGAACGAGGACAGCCGGCACTGAAGCTTTCTTT,CASSYRTRTAGTEAFF
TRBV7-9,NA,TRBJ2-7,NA,TGTGCCAGCAGCTTTATAAAGGCAGGGTCCTACGAGCAGTACTTC,CASSFIKAGSYEQYF
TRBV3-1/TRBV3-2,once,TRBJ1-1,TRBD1,TGTGCCAGCAGCCAAGAAATATGGGACAGGCCCAAAGACACTGAAGCTTTCTTT,CASSQEIWDRPKDTEAFF
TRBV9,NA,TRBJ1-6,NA,TGTGCCAGCAGCGTAGGGGGGGACCTCCAGTCACCCCTCCACTTT,CASSVGGDLQSPLHF
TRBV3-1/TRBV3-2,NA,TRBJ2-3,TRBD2,TGTGCCAGCAGCCAAAAACGAGCGGGGGATACAGATACGCAGTATTTT,CASSQKRAGDTDTQYF
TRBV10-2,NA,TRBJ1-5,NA,TGCGCCAGCAGTGACACAGGGCCGGGACAGCCCCAGCATTTT,CASSDTGPGQPQHF
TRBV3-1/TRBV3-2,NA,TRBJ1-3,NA,TGTGCCAGCAGCCCCATTTATCCCCGGAGCCAGGGATCCTCTGGAAACACCATATATTTT,CASSPIYPRSQGSSGNTIYF
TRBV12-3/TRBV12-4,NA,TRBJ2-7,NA,TGTGCCAGCAGACGTCAAGGGGACGAGCAGTACTTC,CASRRQGDEQYF
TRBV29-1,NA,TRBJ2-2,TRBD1,TGCAGCGTGGGACAGGGGAGTGAAACCGGGGAGCTGTTTTTT,CSVGQGSETGELFF
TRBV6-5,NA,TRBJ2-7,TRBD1,TGTGCCAGCAGTACAAGGACAGGGACCTACGAGCAGTACTTC,CASSTRTGTYEQYF
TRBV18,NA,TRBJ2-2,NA,TGTGCCAGCTCACCACCCGGGGGATACACCGGGGAGCTGTTTTTT,CASSPPGGYTGELFF
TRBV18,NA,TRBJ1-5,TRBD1,TGTGCCAGCTCACCATGGGACAGGGCAGGGGATCAGCCCCAGCATTTT,CASSPWDRAGDQPQHF
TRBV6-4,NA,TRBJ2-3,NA,TGTGCCAGCAGTGACCAGGGGGAGGCATTTCGTTCAGATACGCAGTATTTT,CASSDQGEAFRSDTQYF
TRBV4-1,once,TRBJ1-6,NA,TGCGCCAGCAGCCTAATACTTGGGGGGGATTCACCCCTCCACTTT,CASSLILGGDSPLHF
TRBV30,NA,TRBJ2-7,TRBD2,TGTGCCTGGAGTCCCGGGGGGAAACAGTACTTC,CAWSPGGKQYF
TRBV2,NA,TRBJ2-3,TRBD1,TGTGCCAGCAGTGGGGCAGGGGGAATCACAGATACGCAGTATTTT,CASSGAGGITDTQYF
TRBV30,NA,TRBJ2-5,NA,TGTGCCTGGGACGATGCGGCCGAAGAGACCCAGTACTTC,CAWDDAAEETQYF
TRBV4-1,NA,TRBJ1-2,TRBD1,TGCGCCAGCAGCCAATTCCCTGGGACAGGGGGATATGGCTACACCTTC,CASSQFPGTGGYGYTF
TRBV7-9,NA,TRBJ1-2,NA,TGTGCCAGCAGCTTGAACAGGGCCTATGGCTACACCTTC,CASSLNRAYGYTF
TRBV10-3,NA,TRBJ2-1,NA,TGTGCCATCAGTCCACAGGAGAGCTCCTACAATGAGCAGTTCTTC,CAISPQESSYNEQFF
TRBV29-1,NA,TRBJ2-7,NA,TGCAGCGTTGTCAGGGACGAGCAGTACTTC,CSVVRDEQYF
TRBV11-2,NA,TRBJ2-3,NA,TGTGCCAGCAGCCCCCCGGACAGAAGCACAGATACGCAGTATTTT,CASSPPDRSTDTQYF
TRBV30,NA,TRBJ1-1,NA,TGTGCCTGGACGGCGCAGGGGTATGTCATGAACACTGAAGCTTTCTTT,CAWTAQGYVMNTEAFF
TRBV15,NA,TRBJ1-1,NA,TGTGCCACCAGCAGAGGCGGGGGGGCCGCCGGGGACACTGAAGCTTTCTTT,CATSRGGGAAGDTEAFF
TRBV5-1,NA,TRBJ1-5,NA,TGCGCCAGCAGCTTGTCCCCAGGGCGTAATCAGCCCCAGCATTTT,CASSLSPGRNQPQHF
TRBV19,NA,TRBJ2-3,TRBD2,TGTGCCAGTAGTATAGACGCCCCCGGGAGGGCTAGCGGTTTCACAGATACGCAGTATTTT,CASSIDAPGRASGFTDTQYF
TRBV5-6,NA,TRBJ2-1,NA,TGTGCCAGCAGCTTGGCCGACAGTTATGAGCAGTTCTTC,CASSLADSYEQFF
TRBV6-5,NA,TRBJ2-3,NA,TGTGCCAGCAGGCCTACGGATAGGGTGGGGGGACGAAATTTT,CASRPTDRVGGRNF
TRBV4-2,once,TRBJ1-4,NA,TGTGCCAGCAGCCAAGGTGGGAGGGGAACTAATGAAAAACTGTTTTTT,CASSQGGRGTNEKLFF
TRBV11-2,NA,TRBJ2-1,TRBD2,TGTGCCAGCAGCATCCTAGCGGGGGGGCTAAATGAGCAGTTCTTC,CASSILAGGLNEQFF
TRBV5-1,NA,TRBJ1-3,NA,TGCGCCAGCAGCTTGATGGGAGCTGGAAACACCATATATTTT,CASSLMGAGNTIYF
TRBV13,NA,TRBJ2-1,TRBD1,TGTGCCAGCAGCTCGACAGGGCGGCCCCCTTACAATGAGCAGTTCTTC,CASSSTGRPPYNEQFF
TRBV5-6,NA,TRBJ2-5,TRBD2,TGTGCCAGCAGCTTCACGGGGGGGCGGGTGACCCAGTACTTC,CASSFTGGRVTQYF
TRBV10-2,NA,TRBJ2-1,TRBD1,TGCGCCAGCAGTTCGGACAGGGGGATTCGTTACCTTGGGAATGAGCAGTTCTTC,CASSSDRGIRYLGNEQFF
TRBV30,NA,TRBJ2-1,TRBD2,TGTGCCTGGAGTGGTGGTAGCGGGGGGGCTGCCTACAATGAGCAGTTCTTC,CAWSGGSGGAAYNEQFF
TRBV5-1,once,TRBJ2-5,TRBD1,TGCGCCAGCAGGAGACAGGGGGAGCTTCAAGAGACCCAGTACTTC,CASRRQGELQETQYF
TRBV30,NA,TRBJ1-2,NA,TGTGCCTGGAGTGTACTGGCCGGAGACGCTAACTATGGCTACACCTTC,CAWSVLAGDANYGYTF
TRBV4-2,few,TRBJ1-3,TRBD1,TGTGCCAGCAGCCAACTCCGGGACAGGCAATCTGGAAACACCATATATTTT,CASSQLRDRQSGNTIYF
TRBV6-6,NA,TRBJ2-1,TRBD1,TGTGCCAGCAGTCGGGACAGGTACTCCTACAATGAGCAGTTCTTC,CASSRDRYSYNEQFF
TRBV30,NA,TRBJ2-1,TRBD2,TGTGCCTGGAGTGCTAGCGGCAGCTCCTACAATGAGCAGTTCTTC,CAWSASGSSYNEQFF
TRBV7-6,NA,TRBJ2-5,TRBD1,TGTGCCAGCAGCCCACAGGGGGGACAGGCGGGAGAGACCCAGTACTTC,CASSPQGGQAGETQYF
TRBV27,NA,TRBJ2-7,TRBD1,TGTGCCAGCAGTTCCCGCGGGACAGGGTTCTCCTACGAGCAGTACTTC,CASSSRGTGFSYEQYF
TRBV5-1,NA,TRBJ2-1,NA,TGCGCCAGCAGCCCCCGACCTCAGAGGGATGAGCAGTTCTTC,CASSPRPQRDEQFF
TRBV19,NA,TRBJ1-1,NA,TGTGCCAGTAAAGGGGGGGTCGCCACTGAAGCTTTCTTT,CASKGGVATEAFF
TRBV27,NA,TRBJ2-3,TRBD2,TGTGCCAGCAGTTCCCCCCGGGGGGTAACAGATACGCAGTATTTT,CASSSPRGVTDTQYF
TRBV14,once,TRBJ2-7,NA,TGTGCCAGCAGCTCCCTAGGAACCTACGAGCAGTACTTC,CASSSLGTYEQYF
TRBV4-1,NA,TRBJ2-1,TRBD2,TGCGCCAGCAGCCAAGATAACGGGGGGGGATATGAGCAGTTCTTC,CASSQDNGGGYEQFF
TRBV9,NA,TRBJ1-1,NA,TGTGCCAGCAGCGTCCACTATAGGGGTGAAGCTTTCTTT,CASSVHYRGEAFF
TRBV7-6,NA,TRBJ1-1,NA,TGTGCCAGCAGCTTCGGGGAAGACACTGAAGCTTTCTTT,CASSFGEDTEAFF
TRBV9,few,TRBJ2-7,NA,TGTGCCAGCAGCGTAGAAGTTAGTTCCTACGAGCAGTACTTC,CASSVEVSSYEQYF
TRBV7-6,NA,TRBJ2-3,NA,TGTGCCAGCAGCTTAGCCTTTGAATCCAGCGGCACAGATACGCAGTATTTT,CASSLAFESSGTDTQYF